This T cell receptor (beta chain) was obtained from a study of vaccination and CD4 T cells after COVID-19. About the research overall: Convalescent patients were SARS-CoV-2 positive by nasal swab PCR; several mild, one severe. Six males and four females constituted the convalescent cohort, two of whom were Hispanic. Blood was drawn a median roughly 79 days post second dose, range 14 to 241. Broader study findings: Among those convalescent, a median roughly 90% of reactive clones emerged solely post-vaccination.

Each CDR3 protein is one row after TCRdb ran MiXCR on the PCR reads. The sample consists of some 20,000 distinct CDR3 sequences, around 50% of them appearing once. The J segment lost 5 bases and the V segment lost 1 base, leaving 3 bases of the junction unmatched. CDR3 length: 15 residues. Germline V gene lookup returns CDR1 SGHTA and CDR2 FQGNSA. Comments on this clonotype: The target antigen is unknown.

This receptor was obtained from a human donor who had recovered from COVID-19. The material was CD4+ T cells from blood, obtained before SARS-CoV-2 vaccination. The V call is TRBV7-2, the J call TRBJ2-2; 8 nucleotides match TRBD1. The CDR3 loop reads CASSLDRGSTGELFF. Written as DNA, the CDR3 is TGTGCCAGCAGCTTAGACAGGGGGTCGACCGGGGAGCTGTTTTTT.